This TCR beta chain comes out of a study of blood T cell repertoires in COVID-19. Across the study: Whether acute or convalescent, the COVID-19 samples came from the United States, Italy and Spain.

This clone was counted a few times. Here immunoSEQ multiplex PCR was the method, and the copy in TCRdb shows in-frame clones only, minus some. The sample has approximately 50,000 clones, about 85% seen once. Germline assignment: CDR1 GTSNPN and CDR2 SVGIG (reference sequence). The CDR3 spans 14 residues. V was shortened by 5 bases and J by 5 bases, with 17 bases between the two germline ends. The receptor was derived from a human donor in a cohort sampled during active COVID-19. Sequencing used peripheral blood. The V and J genes are TRBV30 and TRBJ2-3; tentatively, D is TRBD1 (6 bases). The chain's CDR3 is CAWGGGGRVDTQYF. Written as DNA, the CDR3 is TGTGCCTGGGGTGGGGGCGGGCGCGTAGATACGCAGTATTTT.